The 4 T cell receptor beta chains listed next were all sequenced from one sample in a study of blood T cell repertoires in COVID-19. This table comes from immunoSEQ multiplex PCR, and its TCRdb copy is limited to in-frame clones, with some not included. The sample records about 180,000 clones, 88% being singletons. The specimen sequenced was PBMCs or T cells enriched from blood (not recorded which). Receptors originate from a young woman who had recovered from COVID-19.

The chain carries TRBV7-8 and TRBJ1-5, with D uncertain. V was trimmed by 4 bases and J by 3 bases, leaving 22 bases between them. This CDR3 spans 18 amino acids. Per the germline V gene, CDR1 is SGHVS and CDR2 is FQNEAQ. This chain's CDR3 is CASSSVINADIVNQPQHF. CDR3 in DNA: TGTGCCAGCAGCTCCGTCATTAACGCTGACATAGTCAATCAGCCCCAGCATTTT.

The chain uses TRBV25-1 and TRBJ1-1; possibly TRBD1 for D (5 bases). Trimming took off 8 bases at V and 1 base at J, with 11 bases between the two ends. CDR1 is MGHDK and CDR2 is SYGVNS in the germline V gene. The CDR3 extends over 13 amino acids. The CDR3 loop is CASVQGGNTEAFF. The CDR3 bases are TGTGCCAGCGTCCAGGGTGGGAACACTGAAGCTTTCTTT.

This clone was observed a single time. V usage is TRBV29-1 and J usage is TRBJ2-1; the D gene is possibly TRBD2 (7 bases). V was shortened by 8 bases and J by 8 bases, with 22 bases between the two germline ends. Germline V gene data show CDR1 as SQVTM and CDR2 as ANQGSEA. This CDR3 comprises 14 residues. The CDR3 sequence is CSSEGGRGFDEQFF. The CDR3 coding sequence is TGCAGCTCTGAGGGTGGGAGGGGGTTTGATGAGCAGTTCTTC.

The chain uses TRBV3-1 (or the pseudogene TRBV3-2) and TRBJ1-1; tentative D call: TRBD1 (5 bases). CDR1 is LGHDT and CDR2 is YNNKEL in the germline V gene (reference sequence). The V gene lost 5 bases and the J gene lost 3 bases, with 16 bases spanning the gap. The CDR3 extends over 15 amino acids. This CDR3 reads CASSYRGQAYTEAFF. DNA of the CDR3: TGTGCCAGCAGCTACCGAGGACAAGCATACACTGAAGCTTTCTTT.